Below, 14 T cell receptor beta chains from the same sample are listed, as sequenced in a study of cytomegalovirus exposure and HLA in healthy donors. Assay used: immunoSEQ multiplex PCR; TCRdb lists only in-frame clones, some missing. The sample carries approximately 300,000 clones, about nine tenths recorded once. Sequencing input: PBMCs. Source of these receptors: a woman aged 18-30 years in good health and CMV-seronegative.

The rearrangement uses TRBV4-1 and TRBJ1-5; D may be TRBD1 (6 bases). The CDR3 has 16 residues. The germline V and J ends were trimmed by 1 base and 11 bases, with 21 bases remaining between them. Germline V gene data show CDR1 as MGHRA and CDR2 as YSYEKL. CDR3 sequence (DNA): TGCGCCAGCAGCCAAGGAGAAGGCAGGGGCCTTTGGGCCCAGCATTTT. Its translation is CASSQGEGRGLWAQHF.

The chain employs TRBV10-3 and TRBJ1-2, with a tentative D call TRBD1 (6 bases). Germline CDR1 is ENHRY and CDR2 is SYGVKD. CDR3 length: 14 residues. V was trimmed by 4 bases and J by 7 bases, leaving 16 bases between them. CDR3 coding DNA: TGTGCCATCAGTGTTGTCAGGGGAGAGGGTGGCTACACCTTC. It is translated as CAISVVRGEGGYTF.

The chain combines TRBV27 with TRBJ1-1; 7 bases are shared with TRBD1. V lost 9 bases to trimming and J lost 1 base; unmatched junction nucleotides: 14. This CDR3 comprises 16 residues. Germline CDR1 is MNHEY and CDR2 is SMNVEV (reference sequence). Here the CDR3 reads CASNFVVTGTNTEAFF. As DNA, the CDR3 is TGTGCCAGTAATTTCGTTGTGACAGGGACGAACACTGAAGCTTTCTTT.

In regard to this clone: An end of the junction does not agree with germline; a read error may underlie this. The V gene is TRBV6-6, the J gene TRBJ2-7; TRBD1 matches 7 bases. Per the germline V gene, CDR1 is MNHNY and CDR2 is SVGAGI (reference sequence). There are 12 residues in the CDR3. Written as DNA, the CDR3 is TGTGCCAGCAGTTACGGTGCAGACAGGGAGCACTTC. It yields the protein CASSYGADREHF.

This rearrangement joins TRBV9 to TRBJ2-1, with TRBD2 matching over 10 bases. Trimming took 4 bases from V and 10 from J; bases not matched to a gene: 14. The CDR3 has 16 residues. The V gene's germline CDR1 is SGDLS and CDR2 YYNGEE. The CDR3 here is CASSLWTSGLAEEQFF. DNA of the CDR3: TGTGCCAGCAGCTTATGGACTAGCGGTTTAGCAGAGGAGCAGTTCTTC.

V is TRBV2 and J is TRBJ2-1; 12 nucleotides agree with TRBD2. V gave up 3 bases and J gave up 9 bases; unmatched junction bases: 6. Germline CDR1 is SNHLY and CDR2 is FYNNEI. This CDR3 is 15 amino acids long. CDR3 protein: CASSDEASGRAEQFF. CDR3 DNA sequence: TGTGCCAGCAGTGATGAGGCTAGCGGGAGGGCTGAGCAGTTCTTC.

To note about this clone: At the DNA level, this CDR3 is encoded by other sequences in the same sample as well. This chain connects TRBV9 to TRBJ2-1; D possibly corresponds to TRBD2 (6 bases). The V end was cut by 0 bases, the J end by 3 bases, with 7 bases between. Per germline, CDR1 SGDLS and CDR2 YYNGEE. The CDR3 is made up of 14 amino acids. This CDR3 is CASSVGRDYNEQFF. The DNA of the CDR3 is TGTGCCAGCAGCGTAGGGCGGGACTACAATGAGCAGTTCTTC.

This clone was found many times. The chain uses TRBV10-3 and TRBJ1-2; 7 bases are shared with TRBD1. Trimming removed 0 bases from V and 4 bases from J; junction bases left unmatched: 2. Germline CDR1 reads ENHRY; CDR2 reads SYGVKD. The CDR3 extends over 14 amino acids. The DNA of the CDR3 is TGTGCCATCAGTGAGTCGGACAGGTCCTATGGCTACACCTTC. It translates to CAISESDRSYGYTF.

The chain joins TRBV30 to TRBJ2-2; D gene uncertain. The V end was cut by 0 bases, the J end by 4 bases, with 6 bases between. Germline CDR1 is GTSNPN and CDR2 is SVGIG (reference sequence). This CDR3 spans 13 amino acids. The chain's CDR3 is CAWSVGSTGELFF. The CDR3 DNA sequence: TGTGCCTGGAGTGTCGGTAGCACCGGGGAGCTGTTTTTT.

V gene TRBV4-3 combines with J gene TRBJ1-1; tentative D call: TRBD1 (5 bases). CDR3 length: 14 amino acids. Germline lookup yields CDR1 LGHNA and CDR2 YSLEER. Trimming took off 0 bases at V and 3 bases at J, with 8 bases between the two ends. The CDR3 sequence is CASSQDLRDTEAFF. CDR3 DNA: TGCGCCAGCAGCCAAGATCTCAGGGACACTGAAGCTTTCTTT.

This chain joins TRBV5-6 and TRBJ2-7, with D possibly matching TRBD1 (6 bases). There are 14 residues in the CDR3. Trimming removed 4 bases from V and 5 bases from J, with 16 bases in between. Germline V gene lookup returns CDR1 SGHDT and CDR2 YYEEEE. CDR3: CASSPRQVSDEQYF. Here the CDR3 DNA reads TGTGCCAGCAGCCCCCGACAGGTCTCTGACGAGCAGTACTTC.

The CDR3 bases are TGTGCCACCAGCAGAGGGTGGCCCACCCCCACGGGAGGAGCGGAGACCCAGTACTTC. This sequence encodes CATSRGWPTPTGGAETQYF. This chain connects TRBV15 to TRBJ2-5; 7 nucleotides line up with TRBD2. Trimming at V came to 1 base and at J to 5 bases, leaving 19 bases not matched to a gene. Germline values: CDR1 LNHNV, CDR2 YYDKDF (reference sequence). The CDR3 loop spans 19 amino acids. Full variable domain (outside the CDR3, taken from reference TRBV15 and TRBJ2-5): DAMVIQNPRYQVTQFGKPVTLSCSQTLNHNVMYWYQQKSSQAPKLLFHYYDKDFNNEADTPDNFQSRRPNTSFCFLDIRSPGLGDTAMYLCATSRGWPTPTGGAETQYFGPGTRLLVL.

The CDR3 nucleotides are TGCGCCAGCAGCTTGGGGGACAGGGCCCAAGAGACCCAGTACTTC. Encoded protein: CASSLGDRAQETQYF. The chain joins TRBV5-1 to TRBJ2-5; 9 bases align to TRBD1. The CDR3 is 15 residues long. After removal of 0 bases from V and 1 base from J, the junction contained 1 base not matched to a gene. CDR1 and CDR2 from the germline V gene are SGHRS and YFSETQ.

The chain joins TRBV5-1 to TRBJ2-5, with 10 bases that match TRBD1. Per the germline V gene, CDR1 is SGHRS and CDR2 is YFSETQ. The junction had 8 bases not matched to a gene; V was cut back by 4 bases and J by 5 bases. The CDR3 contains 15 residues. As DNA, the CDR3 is TGCGCCAGCAGCCCCGGGACAGGGGTTCGGGAGACCCAGTACTTC. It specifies CASSPGTGVRETQYF.